A single sample gave rise to the 7 T cell receptor beta chains below, sequenced in a study of control samples from healthy donors and cancer patients. The repertoire was sequenced with immunoSEQ multiplex PCR; TCRdb's copy has only in-frame clones and lacks some. Of fewer than 95,000 clones listed, around 86% are singletons. What was sequenced was blood. The receptors stem from a woman aged 45-60 years in good health.

The rearrangement joins TRBV20-1 to TRBJ2-5; D gene unclear. CDR3 length: 11 amino acids. Deletions cut 4 bases from V and 3 bases from J, with 6 bases between. CDR1 and CDR2 from the germline V gene are DFQATT and SNEGSKA (reference sequence). CDR3 coding DNA: TGCAGTGCTATTACAAAAGAGACCCAGTACTTC. It encodes CSAITKETQYF.

The chain combines TRBV5-4 with TRBJ2-1; TRBD2 matches at 12 bases. From germline, CDR1 is SGHNT and CDR2 YYREEE (reference sequence). The CDR3 totals 17 residues. J lost 2 bases, V lost 3 bases, and 6 bases had no gene match. DNA of the CDR3: TGTGCCAGCAGCTCAAGACTAGCGGGAGATCCCTACAATGAGCAGTTCTTC. Its protein product is CASSSRLAGDPYNEQFF.

The gene calls are TRBV21-1 and TRBJ1-5; TRBD1 was called by the table and not checked on the DNA. TRBV21-1 is reported as a pseudogene. The CDR3 contains 15 residues. The CDR3 DNA reads as TGTGCCAGCAGCACTCCAGACAGGGGCAATCAGCCCCAGCATTTT. This translates into CASSTPDRGNQPQHF.

This chain connects TRBV19 to TRBJ1-3; no firm D call. The V gene's germline CDR1 is LNHDA and CDR2 SQIVND (reference sequence). V gave up 9 bases and J gave up 0 bases, with 21 bases separating them. The CDR3 has 17 residues. The CDR3 region has the DNA TGTGCCAGCATAGTAACGTCGAGCTTGAGCTCTGGAAACACCATATATTTT. Amino acids: CASIVTSSLSSGNTIYF.

The chain couples TRBV20-1 to TRBJ1-1; D gene uncertain. CDR3 size: 12 residues. The germline V gene encodes CDR1 DFQATT and CDR2 SNEGSKA (reference sequence). Trimming stripped 3 bases from V and 4 bases from J, with 9 bases between. The CDR3 DNA follows: TGCAGTGCTAGTGTCCGGGCCACTGAAGCTTTCTTT. This gives the protein CSASVRATEAFF.

This clone appeared a few times. The genes are TRBV5-1 and TRBJ2-5; D unresolved. The CDR3 extends over 15 amino acids. V was cut by 2 bases and J by 5 bases, with 16 bases left in between. Germline V gives CDR1 SGHRS, CDR2 YFSETQ. CDR3 sequence reads: CASSLMVDLLETQYF. For the CDR3, the DNA is TGCGCCAGCAGCTTAATGGTGGATCTCCTGGAGACCCAGTACTTC.

The chain employs TRBV7-9 and TRBJ1-3; 7 nucleotides align to TRBD1. CDR1 SEHNR and CDR2 FQNEAQ come from the germline V gene (reference sequence). V was clipped by 5 bases and J by 6 bases; unmatched bases: 10. The CDR3 consists of 15 residues. This chain's CDR3 is CASSQGGLRENTIYF. The CDR3 coding sequence is TGTGCCAGCAGCCAGGGGGGGTTAAGGGAAAACACCATATATTTT.